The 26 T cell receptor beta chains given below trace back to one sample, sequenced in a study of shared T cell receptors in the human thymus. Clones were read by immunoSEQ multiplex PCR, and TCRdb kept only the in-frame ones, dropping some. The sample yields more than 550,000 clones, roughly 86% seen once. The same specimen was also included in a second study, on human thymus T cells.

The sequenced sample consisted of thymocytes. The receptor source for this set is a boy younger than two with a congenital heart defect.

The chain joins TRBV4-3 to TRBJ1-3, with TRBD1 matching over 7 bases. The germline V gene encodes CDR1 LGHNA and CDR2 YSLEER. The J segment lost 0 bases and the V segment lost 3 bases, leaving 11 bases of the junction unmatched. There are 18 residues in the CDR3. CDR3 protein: CASSHRPLDRNSGNTIYF. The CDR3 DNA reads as TGCGCCAGCAGCCACCGCCCCCTGGACAGGAACTCTGGAAACACCATATATTTT.

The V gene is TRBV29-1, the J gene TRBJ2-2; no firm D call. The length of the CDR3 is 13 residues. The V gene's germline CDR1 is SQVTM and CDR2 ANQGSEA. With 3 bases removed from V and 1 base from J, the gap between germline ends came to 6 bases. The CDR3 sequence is CSVDPENTGELFF. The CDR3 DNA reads TGCAGCGTTGACCCAGAGAACACCGGGGAGCTGTTTTTT.

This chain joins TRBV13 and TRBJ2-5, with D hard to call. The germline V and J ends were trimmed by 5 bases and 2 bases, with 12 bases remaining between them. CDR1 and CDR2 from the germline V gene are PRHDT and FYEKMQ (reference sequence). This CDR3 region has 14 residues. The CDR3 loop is CASSKEERQETQYF. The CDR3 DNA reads TGTGCCAGCAGCAAAGAGGAACGGCAAGAGACCCAGTACTTC. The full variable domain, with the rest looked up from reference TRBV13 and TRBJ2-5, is AAGVIQSPRHLIKEKRETATLKCYPIPRHDTVYWYQQGPGQDPQFLISFYEKMQSDKGSIPDRFSAQQFSDYHSELNMSSLELGDSALYFCASSKEERQETQYFGPGTRLLVL.

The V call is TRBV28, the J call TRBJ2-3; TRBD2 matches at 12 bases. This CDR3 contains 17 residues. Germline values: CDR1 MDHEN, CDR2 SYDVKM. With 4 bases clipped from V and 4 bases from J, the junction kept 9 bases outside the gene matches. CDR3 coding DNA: TGTGCCAGCAGTTGGGACCGGACTAGCGGGAAATCAGATACGCAGTATTTT. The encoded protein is CASSWDRTSGKSDTQYF.

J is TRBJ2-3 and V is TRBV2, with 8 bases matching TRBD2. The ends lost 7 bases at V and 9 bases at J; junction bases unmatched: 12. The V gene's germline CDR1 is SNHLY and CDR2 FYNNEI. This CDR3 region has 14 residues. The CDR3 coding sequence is TGTGCCAGCACCTCCGGGACTAGTTTAGACACGCAGTATTTT. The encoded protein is CASTSGTSLDTQYF. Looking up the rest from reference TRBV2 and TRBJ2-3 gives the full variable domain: EPEVTQTPSHQVTQMGQEVILRCVPISNHLYFYWYRQILGQKVEFLVSFYNNEISEKSEIFDDQFSVERPDGSNFTLKIRSTKLEDSAMYFCASTSGTSLDTQYFGPGTRLTVL.

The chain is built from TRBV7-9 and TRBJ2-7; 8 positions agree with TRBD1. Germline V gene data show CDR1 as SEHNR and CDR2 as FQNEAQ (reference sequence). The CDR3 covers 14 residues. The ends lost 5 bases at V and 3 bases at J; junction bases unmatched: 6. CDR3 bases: TGTGCCAGCAGCGAGACAGGGGCCTTCTACGAGCAGTACTTC. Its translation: CASSETGAFYEQYF.

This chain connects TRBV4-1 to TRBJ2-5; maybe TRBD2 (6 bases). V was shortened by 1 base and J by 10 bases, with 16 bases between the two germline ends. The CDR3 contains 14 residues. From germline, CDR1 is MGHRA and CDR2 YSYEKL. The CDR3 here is CASSQGPTSRDQYF. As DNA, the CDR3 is TGCGCCAGCAGCCAAGGACCCACTTCGCGGGACCAGTACTTC.

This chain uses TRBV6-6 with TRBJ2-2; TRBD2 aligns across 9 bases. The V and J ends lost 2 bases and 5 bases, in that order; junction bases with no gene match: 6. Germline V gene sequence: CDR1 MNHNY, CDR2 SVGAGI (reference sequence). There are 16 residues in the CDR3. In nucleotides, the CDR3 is TGTGCCAGCAGTTACGGTAGCGGGAGTTATACCGGGGAGCTGTTTTTT. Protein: CASSYGSGSYTGELFF.

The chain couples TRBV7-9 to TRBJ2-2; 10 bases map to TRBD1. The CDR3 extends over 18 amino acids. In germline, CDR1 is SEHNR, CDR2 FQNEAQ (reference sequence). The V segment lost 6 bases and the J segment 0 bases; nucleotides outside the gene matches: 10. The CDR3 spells CASSSTPGQGPNTGELFF. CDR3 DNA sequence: TGTGCCAGCAGTTCTACCCCGGGACAGGGGCCGAACACCGGGGAGCTGTTTTTT.

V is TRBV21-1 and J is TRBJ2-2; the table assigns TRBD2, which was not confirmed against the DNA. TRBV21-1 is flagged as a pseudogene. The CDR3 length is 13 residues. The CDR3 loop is CASRVGSTGELFF. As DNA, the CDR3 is TGTGCCAGCAGAGTTGGGAGCACCGGGGAGCTGTTTTTT.

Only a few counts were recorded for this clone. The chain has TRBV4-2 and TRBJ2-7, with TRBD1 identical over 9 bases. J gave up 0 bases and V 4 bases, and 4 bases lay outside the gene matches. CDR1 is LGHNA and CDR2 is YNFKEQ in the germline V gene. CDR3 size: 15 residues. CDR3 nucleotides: TGTGCCAGCAGCCCCGGGACAGGGATCTCCTACGAGCAGTACTTC. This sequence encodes CASSPGTGISYEQYF.

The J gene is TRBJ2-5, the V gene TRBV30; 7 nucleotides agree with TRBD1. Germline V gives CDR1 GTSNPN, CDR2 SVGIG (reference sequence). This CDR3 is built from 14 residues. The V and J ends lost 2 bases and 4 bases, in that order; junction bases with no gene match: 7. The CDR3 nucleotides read TGTGCCTGGAGTAGCATACAGGGGAGAGAGACCCAGTACTTC. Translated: CAWSSIQGRETQYF.

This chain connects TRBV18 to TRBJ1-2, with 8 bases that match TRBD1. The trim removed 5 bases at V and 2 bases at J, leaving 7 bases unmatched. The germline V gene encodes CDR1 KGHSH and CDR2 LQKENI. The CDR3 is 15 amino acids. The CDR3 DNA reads TGTGCCAGCTCAGACCGGACAGGGACAAACTATGGCTACACCTTC. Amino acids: CASSDRTGTNYGYTF.

The CDR3 nucleotides read TGTGCCAGCAGTGAAGCCGGGGGGTTGGACTCCTACGAGCAGTACTTC. Translated: CASSEAGGLDSYEQYF. The chain employs TRBV2 and TRBJ2-7, with 7 bases fitting TRBD2. V trimming: 0 bases; J trimming: 0 bases; junction bases outside the gene matches: 5. The CDR3 has 16 amino acids. In germline, CDR1 is SNHLY, CDR2 FYNNEI.

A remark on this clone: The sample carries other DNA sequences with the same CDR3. CDR3 residues: CASRSGSNEQFF. The CDR3 nucleotides read TGTGCCAGCCGTTCAGGTAGCAATGAGCAGTTCTTC. The V gene is TRBV27, the J gene TRBJ2-1, with D unresolved. This CDR3 comprises 12 residues. Per the germline V gene, CDR1 is MNHEY and CDR2 is SMNVEV (reference sequence). Trimming pared 8 bases from V and 6 bases from J, leaving 11 bases between.

This CDR3 is CASSMQGSTGELFF. The CDR3 DNA reads TGTGCCAGTAGTATGCAGGGATCCACCGGGGAGCTGTTTTTT. This chain connects TRBV19 to TRBJ2-2; perhaps TRBD1 as D (5 bases). This CDR3 spans 14 amino acids. V was clipped by 3 bases and J by 4 bases, with 9 bases between them. Germline loops: CDR1 LNHDA, CDR2 SQIVND (reference sequence).

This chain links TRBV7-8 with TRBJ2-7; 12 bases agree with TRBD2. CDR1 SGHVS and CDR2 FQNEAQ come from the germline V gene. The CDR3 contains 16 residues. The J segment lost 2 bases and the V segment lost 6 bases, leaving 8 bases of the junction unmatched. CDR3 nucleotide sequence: TGTGCCAGCAGGGTCAAACTAGCGGGGGGCCCCTACGAGCAGTACTTC. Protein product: CASRVKLAGGPYEQYF.

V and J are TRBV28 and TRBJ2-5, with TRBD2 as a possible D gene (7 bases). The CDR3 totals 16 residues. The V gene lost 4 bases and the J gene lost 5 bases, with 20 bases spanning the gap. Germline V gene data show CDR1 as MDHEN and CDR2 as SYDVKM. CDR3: CASSSVWGGAGETQYF. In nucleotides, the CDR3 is TGTGCCAGCAGTTCGGTATGGGGGGGCGCCGGGGAGACCCAGTACTTC. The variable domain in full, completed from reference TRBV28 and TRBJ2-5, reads DVKVTQSSRYLVKRTGEKVFLECVQDMDHENMFWYRQDPGLGLRLIYFSYDVKMKEKGDIPEGYSVSREKKERFSLILESASTNQTSMYLCASSSVWGGAGETQYFGPGTRLLVL.

CDR3 residues: CASSSDRDGYEQYF. The CDR3 nucleotides are TGTGCCAGCAGTTCCGACAGGGATGGTTACGAGCAGTACTTC. The chain employs TRBV6-5 and TRBJ2-7; TRBD1 matches at 7 bases. V was clipped by 4 bases and J by 4 bases; unmatched bases: 7. The CDR3 is 14 residues long. Per the germline V gene, CDR1 is MNHEY and CDR2 is SVGAGI.

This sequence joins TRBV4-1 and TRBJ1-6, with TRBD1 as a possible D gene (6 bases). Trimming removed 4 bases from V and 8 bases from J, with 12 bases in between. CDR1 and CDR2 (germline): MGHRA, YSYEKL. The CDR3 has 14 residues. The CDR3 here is CASSRRGDHSPLHF. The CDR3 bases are TGCGCCAGCAGCCGCAGGGGCGACCATTCACCCCTCCACTTT.

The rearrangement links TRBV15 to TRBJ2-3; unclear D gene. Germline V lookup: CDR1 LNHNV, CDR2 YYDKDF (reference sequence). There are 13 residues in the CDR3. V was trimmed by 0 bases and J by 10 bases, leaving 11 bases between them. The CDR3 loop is CATSRDGPTAQYF. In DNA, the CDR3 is TGTGCCACCAGCAGAGATGGGCCGACGGCGCAGTATTTT.

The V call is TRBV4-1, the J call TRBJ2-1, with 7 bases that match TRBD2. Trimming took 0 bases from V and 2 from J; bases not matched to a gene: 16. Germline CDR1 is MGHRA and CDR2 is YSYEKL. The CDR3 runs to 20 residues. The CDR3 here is CASSQEGGIGRNFAYNEQFF. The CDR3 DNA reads TGCGCCAGCAGCCAAGAGGGAGGGATCGGGCGGAATTTTGCCTACAATGAGCAGTTCTTC.

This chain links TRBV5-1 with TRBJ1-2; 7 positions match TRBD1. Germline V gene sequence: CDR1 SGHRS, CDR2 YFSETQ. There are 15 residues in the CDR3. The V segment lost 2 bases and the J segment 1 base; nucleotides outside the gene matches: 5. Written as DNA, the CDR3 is TGCGCCAGCAGCTTTCGACAGGGCTTTAACTATGGCTACACCTTC. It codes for CASSFRQGFNYGYTF.

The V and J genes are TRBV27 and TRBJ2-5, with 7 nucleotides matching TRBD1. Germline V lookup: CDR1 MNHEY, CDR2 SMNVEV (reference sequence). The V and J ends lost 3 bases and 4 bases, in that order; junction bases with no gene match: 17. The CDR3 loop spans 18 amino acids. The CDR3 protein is CASSLIDPGTVGSETQYF. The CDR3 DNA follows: TGTGCCAGCAGTTTGATTGACCCTGGGACAGTAGGGTCAGAGACCCAGTACTTC.

CDR3 sequence: CASSPTAGGPLGTDTQYF. CDR3 bases: TGTGCCAGCTCACCAACAGCGGGAGGGCCCCTGGGCACAGATACGCAGTATTTT. The chain uses TRBV18 and TRBJ2-3; TRBD2 aligns across 10 bases. This CDR3 is built from 18 residues. V trimming: 2 bases; J trimming: 1 base; junction bases outside the gene matches: 9. Germline CDR1 and CDR2: KGHSH and LQKENI. The complete variable domain, with remaining parts taken from reference TRBV18 and TRBJ2-3, reads NAGVMQNPRHLVRRRGQEARLRCSPMKGHSHVYWYRQLPEEGLKFMVYLQKENIIDESGMPKERFSAEFPKEGPSILRIQQVVRGDSAAYFCASSPTAGGPLGTDTQYFGPGTRLTVL.

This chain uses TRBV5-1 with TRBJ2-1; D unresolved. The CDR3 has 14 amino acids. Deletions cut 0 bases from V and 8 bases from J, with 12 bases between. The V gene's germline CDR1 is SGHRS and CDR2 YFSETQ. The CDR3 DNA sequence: TGCGCCAGCAGCTTGGGGCCAGTTTCGTATGAGCAGTTCTTC. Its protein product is CASSLGPVSYEQFF.